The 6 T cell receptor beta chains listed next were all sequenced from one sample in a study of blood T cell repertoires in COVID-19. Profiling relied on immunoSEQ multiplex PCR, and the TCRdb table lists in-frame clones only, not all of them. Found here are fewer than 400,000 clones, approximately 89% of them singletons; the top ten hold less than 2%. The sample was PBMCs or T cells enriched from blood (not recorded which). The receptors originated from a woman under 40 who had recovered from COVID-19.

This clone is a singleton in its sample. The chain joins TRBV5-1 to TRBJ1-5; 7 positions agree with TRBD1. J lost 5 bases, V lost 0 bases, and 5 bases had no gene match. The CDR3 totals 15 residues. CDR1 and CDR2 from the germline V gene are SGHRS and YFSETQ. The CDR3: CASSLAGDRDQPQHF. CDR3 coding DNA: TGCGCCAGCAGCTTGGCCGGGGACAGAGATCAGCCCCAGCATTTT.

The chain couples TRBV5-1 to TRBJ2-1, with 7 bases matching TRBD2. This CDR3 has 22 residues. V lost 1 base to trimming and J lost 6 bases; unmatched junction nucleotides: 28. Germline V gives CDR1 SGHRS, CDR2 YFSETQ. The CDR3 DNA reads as TGCGCCAGCAGCTTGTTTGGGGTCCCGCCCAGGACTAGAGGATTCCTAGGCAATGAGCAGTTCTTC. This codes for CASSLFGVPPRTRGFLGNEQFF.

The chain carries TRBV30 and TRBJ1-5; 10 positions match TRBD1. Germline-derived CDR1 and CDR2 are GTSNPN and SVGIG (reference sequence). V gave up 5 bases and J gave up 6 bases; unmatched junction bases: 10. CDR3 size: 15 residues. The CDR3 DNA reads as TGTGCCTGGGAACCGACAGGGGGCTTGTTTCAGCCCCAGCATTTT. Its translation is CAWEPTGGLFQPQHF.

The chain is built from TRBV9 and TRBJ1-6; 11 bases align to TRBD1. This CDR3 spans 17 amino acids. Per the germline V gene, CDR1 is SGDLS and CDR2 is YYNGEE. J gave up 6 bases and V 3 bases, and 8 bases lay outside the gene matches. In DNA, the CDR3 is TGTGCCAGCAGCGCCACGGGGGGGACAGGGGGTAATTCACCCCTCCACTTT. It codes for CASSATGGTGGNSPLHF. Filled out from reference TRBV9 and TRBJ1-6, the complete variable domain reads DSGVTQTPKHLITATGQRVTLRCSPRSGDLSVYWYQQSLDQGLQFLIQYYNGEERAKGNILERFSAQQFPDLHSELNLSSLELGDSALYFCASSATGGTGGNSPLHFGNGTRLTVT.

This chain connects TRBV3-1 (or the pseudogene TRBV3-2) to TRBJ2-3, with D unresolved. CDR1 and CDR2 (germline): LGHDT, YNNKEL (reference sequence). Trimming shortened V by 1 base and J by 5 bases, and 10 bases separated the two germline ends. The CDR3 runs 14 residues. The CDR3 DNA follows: TGTGCCAGCAGCCAAGTGCCTGTACAAGATACGCAGTATTTT. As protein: CASSQVPVQDTQYF.

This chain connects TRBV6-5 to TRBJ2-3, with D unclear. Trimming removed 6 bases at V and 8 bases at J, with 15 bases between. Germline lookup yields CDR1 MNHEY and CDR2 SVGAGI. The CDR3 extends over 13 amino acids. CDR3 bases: TGTGCCAGCAGCCCCGGTCTATCGGGTACGCAGTATTTT. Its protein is CASSPGLSGTQYF.